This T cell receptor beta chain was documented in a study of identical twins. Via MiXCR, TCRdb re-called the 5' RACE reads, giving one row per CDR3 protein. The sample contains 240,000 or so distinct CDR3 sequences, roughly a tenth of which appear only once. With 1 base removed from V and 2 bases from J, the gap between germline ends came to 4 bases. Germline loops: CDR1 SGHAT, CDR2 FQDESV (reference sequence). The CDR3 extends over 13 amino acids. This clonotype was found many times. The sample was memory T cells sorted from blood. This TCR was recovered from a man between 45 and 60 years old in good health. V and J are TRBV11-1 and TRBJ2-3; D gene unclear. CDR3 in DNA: TGTGCCAGCAGCTTAGACTTCACAGATACGCAGTATTTT. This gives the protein CASSLDFTDTQYF. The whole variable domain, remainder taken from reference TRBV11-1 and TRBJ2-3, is EAEVAQSPRYKITEKSQAVAFWCDPISGHATLYWYRQILGQGPELLVQFQDESVVDDSQLPKDRFSAERLKGVDSTLKIQPAELGDSAMYLCASSLDFTDTQYFGPGTRLTVL.